Listed here are 4 T cell receptor beta chains from one sample, sequenced in a study of blood T cell repertoires in COVID-19. Measured with immunoSEQ multiplex PCR; TCRdb has only the in-frame clones, and not every one. The data contain fewer than 350,000 clones, around four fifths of them singletons. The sequenced sample was peripheral blood. Every receptor here comes from a woman aged 45-59 years with active or convalescent COVID-19.

This chain connects TRBV5-6 to TRBJ1-1; weak D call: TRBD1 (5 bases). CDR1 is SGHDT, CDR2 YYEEEE, per germline. The CDR3 sequence is 14 residues long. V was clipped by 7 bases and J by 6 bases, with 19 bases between them. CDR3 coding DNA: TGTGCCAGCTCGGTGGGGGGAGGAGGCCCTGAAGCTTTCTTT. It encodes CASSVGGGGPEAFF.

This clone was observed once. The chain joins TRBV9 to TRBJ2-5; 8 bases match TRBD1. From germline, CDR1 is SGDLS and CDR2 YYNGEE. The J segment lost 5 bases and the V segment lost 3 bases, leaving 15 bases of the junction unmatched. The CDR3 is 17 amino acids. In DNA, the CDR3 is TGTGCCAGCAGCGCCCCTGCTTTGACAGGGGACGGTGAGACCCAGTACTTC. Translated: CASSAPALTGDGETQYF.

This chain joins TRBV11-2 and TRBJ2-3, with D uncertain. V shed 1 base and J shed 6 bases, with 8 bases lying between them. Germline V gene sequence: CDR1 SGHAT, CDR2 FQNNGV. The CDR3 consists of 13 residues. Here the CDR3 reads CASSLAAADTQYF. CDR3 bases: TGTGCCAGCAGCTTAGCCGCAGCGGATACGCAGTATTTT.

The chain links TRBV23-1 to TRBJ2-3; no clear D. TRBV23-1 is identified as an open reading frame with a role that is uncertain. Trimming removed 11 bases at V and 2 bases at J, with 23 bases between. This CDR3 comprises 16 residues. This chain's CDR3 is CAFCSSIISYTDTQYF. Written as DNA, the CDR3 is TGCGCCTTCTGCTCTTCTATAATATCGTACACAGATACGCAGTATTTT.